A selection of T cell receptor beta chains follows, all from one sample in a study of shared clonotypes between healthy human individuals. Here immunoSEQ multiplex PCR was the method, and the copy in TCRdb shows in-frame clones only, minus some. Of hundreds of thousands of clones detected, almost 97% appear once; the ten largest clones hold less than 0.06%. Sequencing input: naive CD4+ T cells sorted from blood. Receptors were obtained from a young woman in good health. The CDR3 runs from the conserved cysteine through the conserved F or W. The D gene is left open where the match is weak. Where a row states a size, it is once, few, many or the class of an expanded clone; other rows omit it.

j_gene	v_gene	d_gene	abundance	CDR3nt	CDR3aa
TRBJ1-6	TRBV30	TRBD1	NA	TGTGCCTGGAGGGGGACAGGCTTCTCCTATAATTCACCCCTCCACTTT	CAWRGTGFSYNSPLHF
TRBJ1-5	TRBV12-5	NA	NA	TGTGCTAGTGCCCGGGACAATCAGCCCCAGCATTTT	CASARDNQPQHF
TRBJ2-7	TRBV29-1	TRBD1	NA	TGCAGCGTTGGGGTGATTGGACAGGTAATCCACGAGCAGTACTTC	CSVGVIGQVIHEQYF
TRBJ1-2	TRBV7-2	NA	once	TGTGCCAGCAGCCAGACAGTGGACTATGGCTACACCTTC	CASSQTVDYGYTF
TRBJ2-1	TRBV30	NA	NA	TGTGCCTGGAGAGGGGAGTACAATGAGCAGTTCTTC	CAWRGEYNEQFF
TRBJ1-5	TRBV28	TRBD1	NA	TGTGCCAGTTTCCTACAGGGGGCGGGAAATCAGCCCCAGCATTTT	CASFLQGAGNQPQHF
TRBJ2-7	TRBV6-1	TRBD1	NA	TGTGCCAGCAGACCAGGGGGAAGCTCCTACGAGCAGTACTTC	CASRPGGSSYEQYF
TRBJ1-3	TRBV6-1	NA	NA	TGTGCCAGCTGCCAGGGAGACCCCTCTGGAAACACCATATATTTT	CASCQGDPSGNTIYF
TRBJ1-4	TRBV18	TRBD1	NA	TGTGCCAGCTCACCAATCAGGGGGATGGAACTGTTTTTT	CASSPIRGMELFF
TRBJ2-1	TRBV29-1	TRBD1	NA	TGCAGCGTTGTTGGGGACAGATCTTCCAATGAGCAGTTCTTC	CSVVGDRSSNEQFF
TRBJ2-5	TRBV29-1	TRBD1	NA	TGCAGCACGGGACAGCCACAAGAGACCCAGTACTTC	CSTGQPQETQYF
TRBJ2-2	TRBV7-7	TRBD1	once	TGTGCCAGCAGCTTAAGACCGACAGGGGGCACCGGGGAGCTGTTTTTT	CASSLRPTGGTGELFF
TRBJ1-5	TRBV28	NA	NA	TGTGCCAGCACCGGAAAGAGGGGTTTAGGGAGCAATCAGCCCCAGCATTTT	CASTGKRGLGSNQPQHF
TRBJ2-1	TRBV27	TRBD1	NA	TGTGCCAGCAGTGTACCACAGGGGATCGAGTTCTTC	CASSVPQGIEFF
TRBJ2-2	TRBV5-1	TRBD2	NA	TGCGCCAGCAGCCAAAGGACTAGCGGAGACACCGGGGAGCTGTTTTTT	CASSQRTSGDTGELFF
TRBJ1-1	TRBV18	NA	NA	TGTGCCAGCTCGCCGGCTTTGGGACCTGAAGCTTTCTTT	CASSPALGPEAFF
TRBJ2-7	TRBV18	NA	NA	TGTGCCAGCTCCCTTAAGGAGGGAGGGACATACGAGCAGTACTTC	CASSLKEGGTYEQYF
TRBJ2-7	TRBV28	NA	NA	TGTGCCAGCAGTCCAGCAGAGTACGAGCAGTACTTC	CASSPAEYEQYF
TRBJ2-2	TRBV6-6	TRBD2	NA	TGTGCCAGCAAGGAGACTAGCGGGGGAAACACCGGGGAGCTGTTTTTT	CASKETSGGNTGELFF
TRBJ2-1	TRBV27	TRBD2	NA	TGTGCCAGCAGCACTACTGGGACTAGCGGGCTCTACAATGAGCAGTTCTTC	CASSTTGTSGLYNEQFF
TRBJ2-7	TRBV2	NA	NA	TGTGCCAGCAGCCCGGTGGGGACGGAGACCTACGAGCAGTACTTC	CASSPVGTETYEQYF
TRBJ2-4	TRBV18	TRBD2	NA	TGTGCCAGCTCACCTTCAGTCGGGGAGGGCATTCAGTACTTC	CASSPSVGEGIQYF
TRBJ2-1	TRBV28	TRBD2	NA	TGTGCCAACCCGACAGGGACTAGCGACCACAATGAGCAGTTCTTC	CANPTGTSDHNEQFF